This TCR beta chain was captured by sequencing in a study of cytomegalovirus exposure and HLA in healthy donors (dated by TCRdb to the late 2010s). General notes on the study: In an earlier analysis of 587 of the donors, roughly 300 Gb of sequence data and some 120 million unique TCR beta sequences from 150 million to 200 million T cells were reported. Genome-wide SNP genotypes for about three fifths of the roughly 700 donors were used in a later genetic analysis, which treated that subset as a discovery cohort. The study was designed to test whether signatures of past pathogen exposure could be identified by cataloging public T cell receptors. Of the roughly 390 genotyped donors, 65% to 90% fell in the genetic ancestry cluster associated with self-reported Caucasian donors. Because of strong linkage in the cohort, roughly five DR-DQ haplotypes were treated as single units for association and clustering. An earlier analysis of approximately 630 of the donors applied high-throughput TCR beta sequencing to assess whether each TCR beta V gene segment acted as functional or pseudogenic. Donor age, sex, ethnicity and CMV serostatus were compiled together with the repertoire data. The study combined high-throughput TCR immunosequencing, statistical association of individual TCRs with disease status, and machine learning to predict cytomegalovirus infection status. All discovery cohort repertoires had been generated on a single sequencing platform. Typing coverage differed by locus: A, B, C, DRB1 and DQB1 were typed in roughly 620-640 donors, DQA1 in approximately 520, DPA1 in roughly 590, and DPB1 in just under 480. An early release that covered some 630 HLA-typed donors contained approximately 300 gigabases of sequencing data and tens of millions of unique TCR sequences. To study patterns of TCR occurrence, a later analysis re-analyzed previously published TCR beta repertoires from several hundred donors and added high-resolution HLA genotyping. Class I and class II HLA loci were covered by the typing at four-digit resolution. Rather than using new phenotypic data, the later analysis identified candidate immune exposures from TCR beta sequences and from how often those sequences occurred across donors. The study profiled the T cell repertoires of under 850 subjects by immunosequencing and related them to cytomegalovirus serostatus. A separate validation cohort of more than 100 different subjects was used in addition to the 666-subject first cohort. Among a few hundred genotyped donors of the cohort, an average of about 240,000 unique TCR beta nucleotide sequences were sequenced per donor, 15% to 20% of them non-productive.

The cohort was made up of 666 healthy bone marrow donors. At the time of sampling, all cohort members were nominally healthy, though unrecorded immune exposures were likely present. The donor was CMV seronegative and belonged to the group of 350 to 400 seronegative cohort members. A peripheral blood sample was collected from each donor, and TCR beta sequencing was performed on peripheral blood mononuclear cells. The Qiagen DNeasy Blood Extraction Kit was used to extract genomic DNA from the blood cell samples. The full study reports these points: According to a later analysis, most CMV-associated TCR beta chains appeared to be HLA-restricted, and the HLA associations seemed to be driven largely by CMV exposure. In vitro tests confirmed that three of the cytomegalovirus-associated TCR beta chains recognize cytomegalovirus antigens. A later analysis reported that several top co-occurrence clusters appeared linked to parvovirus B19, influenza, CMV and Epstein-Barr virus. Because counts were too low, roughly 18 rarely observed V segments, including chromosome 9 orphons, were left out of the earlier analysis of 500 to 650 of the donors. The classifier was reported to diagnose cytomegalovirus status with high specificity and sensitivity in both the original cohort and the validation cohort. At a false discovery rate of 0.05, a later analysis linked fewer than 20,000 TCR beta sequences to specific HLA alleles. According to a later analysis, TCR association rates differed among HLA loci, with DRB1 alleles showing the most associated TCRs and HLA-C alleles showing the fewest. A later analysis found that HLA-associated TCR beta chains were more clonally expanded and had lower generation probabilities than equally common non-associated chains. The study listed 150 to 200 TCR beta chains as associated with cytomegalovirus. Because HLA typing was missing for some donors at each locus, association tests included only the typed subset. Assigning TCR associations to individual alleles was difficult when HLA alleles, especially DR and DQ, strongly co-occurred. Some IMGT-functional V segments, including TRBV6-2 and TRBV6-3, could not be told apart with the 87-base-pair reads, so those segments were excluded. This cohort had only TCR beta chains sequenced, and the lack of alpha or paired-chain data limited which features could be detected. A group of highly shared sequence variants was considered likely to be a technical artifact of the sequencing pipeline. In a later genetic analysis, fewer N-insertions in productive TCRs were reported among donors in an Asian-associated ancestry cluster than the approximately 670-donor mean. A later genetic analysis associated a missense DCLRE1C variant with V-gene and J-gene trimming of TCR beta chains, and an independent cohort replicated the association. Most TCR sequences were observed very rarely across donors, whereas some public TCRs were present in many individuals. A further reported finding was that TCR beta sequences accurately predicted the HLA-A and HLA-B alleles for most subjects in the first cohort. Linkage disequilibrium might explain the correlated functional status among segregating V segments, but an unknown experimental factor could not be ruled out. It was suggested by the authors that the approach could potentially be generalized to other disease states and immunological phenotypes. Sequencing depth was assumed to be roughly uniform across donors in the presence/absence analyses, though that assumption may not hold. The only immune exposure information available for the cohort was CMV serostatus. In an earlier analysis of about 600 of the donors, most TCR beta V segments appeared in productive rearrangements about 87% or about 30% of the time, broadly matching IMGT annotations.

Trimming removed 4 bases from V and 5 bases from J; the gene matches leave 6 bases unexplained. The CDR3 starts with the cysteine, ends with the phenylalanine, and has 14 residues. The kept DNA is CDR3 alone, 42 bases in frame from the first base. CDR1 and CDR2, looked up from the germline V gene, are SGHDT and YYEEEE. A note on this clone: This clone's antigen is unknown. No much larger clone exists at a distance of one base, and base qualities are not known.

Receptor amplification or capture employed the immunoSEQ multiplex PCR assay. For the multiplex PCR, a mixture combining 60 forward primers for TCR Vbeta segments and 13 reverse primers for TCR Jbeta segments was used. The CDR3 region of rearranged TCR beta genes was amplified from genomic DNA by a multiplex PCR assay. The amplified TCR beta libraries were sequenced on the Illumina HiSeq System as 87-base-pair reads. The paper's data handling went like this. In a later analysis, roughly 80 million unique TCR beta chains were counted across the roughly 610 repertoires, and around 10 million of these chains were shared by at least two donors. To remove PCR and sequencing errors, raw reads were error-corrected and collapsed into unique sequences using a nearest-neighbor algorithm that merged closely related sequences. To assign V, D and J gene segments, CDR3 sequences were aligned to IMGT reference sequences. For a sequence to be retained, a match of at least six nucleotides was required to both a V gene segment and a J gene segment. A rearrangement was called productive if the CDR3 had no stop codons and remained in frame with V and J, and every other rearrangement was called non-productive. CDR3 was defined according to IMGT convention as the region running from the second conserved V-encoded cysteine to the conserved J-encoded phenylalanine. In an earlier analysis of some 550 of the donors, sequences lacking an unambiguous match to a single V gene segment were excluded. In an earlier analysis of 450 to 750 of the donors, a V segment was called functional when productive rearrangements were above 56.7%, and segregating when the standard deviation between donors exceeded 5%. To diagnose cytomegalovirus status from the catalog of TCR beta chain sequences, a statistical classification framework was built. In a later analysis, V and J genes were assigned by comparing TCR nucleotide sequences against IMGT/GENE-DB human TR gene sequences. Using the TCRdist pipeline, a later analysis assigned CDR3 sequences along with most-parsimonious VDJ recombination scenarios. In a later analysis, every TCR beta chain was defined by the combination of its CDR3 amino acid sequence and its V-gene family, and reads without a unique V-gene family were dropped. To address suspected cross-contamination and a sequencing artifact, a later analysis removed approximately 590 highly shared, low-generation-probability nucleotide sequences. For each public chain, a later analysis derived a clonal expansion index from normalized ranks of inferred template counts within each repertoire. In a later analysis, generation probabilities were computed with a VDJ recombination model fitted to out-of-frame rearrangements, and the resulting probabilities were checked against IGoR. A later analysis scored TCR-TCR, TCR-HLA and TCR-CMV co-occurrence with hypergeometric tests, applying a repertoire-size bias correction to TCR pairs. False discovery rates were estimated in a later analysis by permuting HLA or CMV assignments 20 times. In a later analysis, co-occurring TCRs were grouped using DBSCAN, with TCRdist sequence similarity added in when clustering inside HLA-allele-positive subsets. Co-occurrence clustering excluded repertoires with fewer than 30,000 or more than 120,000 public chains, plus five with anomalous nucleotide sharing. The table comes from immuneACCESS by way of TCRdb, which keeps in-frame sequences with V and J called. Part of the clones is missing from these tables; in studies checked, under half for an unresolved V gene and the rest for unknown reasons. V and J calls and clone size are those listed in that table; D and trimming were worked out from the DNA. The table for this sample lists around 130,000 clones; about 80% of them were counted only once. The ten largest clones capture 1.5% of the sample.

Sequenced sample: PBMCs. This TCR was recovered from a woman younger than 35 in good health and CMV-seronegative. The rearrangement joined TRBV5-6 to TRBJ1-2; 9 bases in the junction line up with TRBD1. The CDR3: CASSPGQGRYGYTF. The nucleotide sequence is TGTGCCAGCAGCCCGGGACAGGGACGATATGGCTACACCTTC.